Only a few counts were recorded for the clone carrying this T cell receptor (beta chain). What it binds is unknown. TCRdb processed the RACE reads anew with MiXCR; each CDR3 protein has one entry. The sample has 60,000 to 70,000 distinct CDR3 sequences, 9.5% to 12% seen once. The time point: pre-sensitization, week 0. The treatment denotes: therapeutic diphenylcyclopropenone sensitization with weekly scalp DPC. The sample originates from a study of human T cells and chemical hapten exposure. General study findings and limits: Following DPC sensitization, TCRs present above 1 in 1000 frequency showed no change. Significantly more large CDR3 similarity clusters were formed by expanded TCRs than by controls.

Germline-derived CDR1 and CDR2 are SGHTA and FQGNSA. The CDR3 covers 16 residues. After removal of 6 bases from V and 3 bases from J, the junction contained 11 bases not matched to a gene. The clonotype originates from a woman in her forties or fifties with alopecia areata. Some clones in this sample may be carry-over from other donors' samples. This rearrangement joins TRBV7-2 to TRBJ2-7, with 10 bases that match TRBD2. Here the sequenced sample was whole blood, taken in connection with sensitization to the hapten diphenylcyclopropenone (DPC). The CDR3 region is CASSRARTSGNYEQYF. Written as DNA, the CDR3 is TGTGCCAGCAGTAGAGCCCGGACTAGCGGAAACTACGAGCAGTACTTC.